Below are 14 T cell receptor beta chains sequenced from a single sample in a study of blood T cells in healthy people across ages (dated by TCRdb to about 2015). Libraries were built with 5' RACE. TCRdb lists the instrument as Illumina HiSeq 2500. A second PCR of roughly 6 to 11 cycles was run with a J-beta primer mix and a sample-barcoded 5' primer. TCRdb reworked the public reads: Q25 trimming with fastp, MiXCR clone assembly, productive beta chains retained. Identical CDR3 protein sequences are pooled into one entry, listed with their most common genes and DNA. This sample comprises 650,000 to 1,000,000 distinct CDR3 sequences, about 37% of them detected only once. The ten largest clones capture 10% to 15% of the sample. Source material: blood. The receptors come from a man younger than 35 in good health.

The table lists this clonotype with many counts. The V and J genes are TRBV12-3 or TRBV12-4 and TRBJ1-1; 7 positions agree with TRBD1. The CDR3 sequence is 14 residues long. With V trimmed by 5 bases and J by 0 bases, 3 bases remained unmatched. The CDR3 DNA follows: TGTGCCAGCAGTAAACAGGGGATGAACACTGAAGCTTTCTTT. Its protein is CASSKQGMNTEAFF.

This chain connects TRBV27 to TRBJ2-1, with TRBD1 matching over 8 bases. The CDR3 length is 17 residues. Germline V gene data show CDR1 as MNHEY and CDR2 as SMNVEV (reference sequence). Trimming took 5 bases from V and 5 from J; bases not matched to a gene: 14. CDR3 sequence (DNA): TGTGCCAGCAGTCATAGAAGCGCAGGGGGCCCCGACAATGAGCAGTTCTTC. Translating gives CASSHRSAGGPDNEQFF.

The chain carries TRBV20-1 and TRBJ2-1; TRBD2 agrees at 12 bases. The CDR3 is 17 residues long. V trimming: 5 bases; J trimming: 2 bases; junction bases outside the gene matches: 10. Germline V gives CDR1 DFQATT, CDR2 SNEGSKA (reference sequence). This CDR3 reads CSASRSLAGGPYNEQFF. DNA of the CDR3: TGCAGTGCTTCCCGTTCACTAGCGGGGGGCCCCTACAATGAGCAGTTCTTC.

This clonotype was seen only a few times. The genes are TRBV6-2 or TRBV6-3 and TRBJ2-3; D may be TRBD1 or TRBD2 (5 bases each). The V end was cut by 3 bases, the J end by 10 bases, with 20 bases between. The CDR3 loop spans 15 amino acids. The germline CDR1 and CDR2 sequences are MNHEY and SVGEGT. The CDR3 sequence is CASSYEAPSRGAQYF. The CDR3 DNA follows: TGTGCCAGCAGTTATGAAGCCCCCAGCAGAGGGGCGCAGTATTTT.

The gene calls are TRBV7-9 and TRBJ2-4; no firm D call. With the DNA end fitting TRBJ2-7 better, the J assignment may be wrong. This CDR3 comprises 12 residues. Germline assignment: CDR1 SEHNR and CDR2 FQNEAQ (reference sequence). Written as DNA, the CDR3 is TGTGCCAGCAGCGCCACAGCAAACGAGCAGTACTTC. It yields the protein CASSATANEQYF.

The V call is TRBV4-2, the J call TRBJ1-2, with 11 bases identical to TRBD1. V shed 4 bases and J 5 bases; nucleotides not matched to a gene: 9. The CDR3 is 16 residues long. Germline V gene data show CDR1 as LGHNA and CDR2 as YNFKEQ. DNA for the CDR3: TGTGCCAGCAGCCCCTCCGGGACAGGGGGTAGTTATGGCTACACCTTC. The encoded protein is CASSPSGTGGSYGYTF.

The rearrangement joins TRBV4-3 to TRBJ2-3, with 7 bases matching TRBD2. CDR1 is LGHNA, CDR2 YSLEER, per germline. The CDR3 is 17 residues long. Trimming at V came to 1 base and at J to 0 bases, leaving 7 bases not matched to a gene. The CDR3 region is CASSQVFVGGSTDTQYF. CDR3 bases: TGCGCCAGCAGCCAAGTTTTTGTCGGGGGGAGCACAGATACGCAGTATTTT.

The V and J genes are TRBV5-1 and TRBJ2-3, with D perhaps TRBD2 (6 bases). CDR3 size: 15 residues. Trimming stripped 4 bases from V and 0 bases from J, with 12 bases between. Germline values: CDR1 SGHRS, CDR2 YFSETQ. The CDR3 coding sequence is TGCGCCAGCAGCCGGATGGGGACTAGCACAGATACGCAGTATTTT. The encoded protein is CASSRMGTSTDTQYF.

This clonotype was detected only a few times. The chain has TRBV2 and TRBJ2-5; the D is unclear. The V gene's germline CDR1 is SNHLY and CDR2 FYNNEI. The CDR3 sequence is 16 residues long. Trimming cost V 7 bases and J 5 bases, with 23 bases left between them. The CDR3 loop is CASKGNGPRPRETQYF. For the CDR3, the DNA is TGTGCCAGCAAGGGTAATGGGCCTCGGCCCAGGGAGACCCAGTACTTC.

This clonotype was counted once. The rearrangement links TRBV6-2 or TRBV6-3 to TRBJ1-2; D is perhaps TRBD1 (6 bases). CDR1 is MNHEY, CDR2 SVGEGT, per germline. This CDR3 comprises 14 residues. Trimming took 5 bases from V and 6 from J, leaving 16 bases between them. CDR3 in amino acids: CASSDQTGVHGYTF. The CDR3 nucleotides are TGTGCCAGCAGTGACCAGACAGGCGTTCATGGCTACACCTTC.

Many counts were recorded for this clonotype. The V and J genes are TRBV29-1 and TRBJ2-5; the D is unclear. Germline V lookup: CDR1 SQVTM, CDR2 ANQGSEA. The CDR3 spans 10 residues. V dropped 4 bases and J dropped 5 bases, with 5 bases sitting between them. The CDR3 region has the DNA TGCAGCGTTGGGACGGAGACCCAGTACTTC. This gives the protein CSVGTETQYF. The whole variable domain, filled in from reference TRBV29-1 and TRBJ2-5, reads SAVISQKPSRDICQRGTSLTIQCQVDSQVTMMFWYRQQPGQSLTLIATANQGSEATYESGFVIDKFPISRPNLTFSTLTVSNMSPEDSSIYLCSVGTETQYFGPGTRLLVL.

CDR3 region: CAISESRSGAHNEQYF. The CDR3 DNA reads as TGTGCCATCAGTGAGTCGAGAAGCGGGGCCCACAATGAGCAGTACTTC. This chain uses TRBV10-3 with TRBJ2-7; 7 bases are a match to TRBD2. The CDR3 is made up of 16 amino acids. Germline V gene sequence: CDR1 ENHRY, CDR2 SYGVKD. Losses at the gene ends were 0 bases for V and 7 bases for J; bases not matched to a gene: 12.

This clonotype has just a few counts. The chain couples TRBV5-1 to TRBJ2-3, with a tentative D call TRBD2 (6 bases). The germline V and J ends were trimmed by 8 bases and 2 bases, with 15 bases remaining between them. The CDR3 consists of 14 residues. The germline V gene has CDR1 SGHRS and CDR2 YFSETQ. This CDR3 reads CASTAGRNTDTQYF. Written as DNA, the CDR3 is TGCGCCAGTACCGCGGGGAGGAACACAGATACGCAGTATTTT.

This clonotype occurred once. J is TRBJ2-5 and V is TRBV7-2, with 9 bases identical to TRBD1. V lost 5 bases and J lost 1; bases outside the gene matches: 5. Germline lookup yields CDR1 SGHTA and CDR2 FQGNSA. This CDR3 has 15 amino acids. The CDR3, as DNA: TGTGCCAGCAGCCTAGACAGGGGGAGCCAAGAGACCCAGTACTTC. This codes for CASSLDRGSQETQYF.